The present TCR beta chain was sequenced within a study of blood T cells in healthy people across ages. Overall study findings and caveats: A roughly linear fall in TCR beta diversity per million T cells was seen with increasing age. There was no known CMV status for donors, so expanded clonotype changes were possibly confounded.

Using a J-beta primer mix together with a sample-barcoded 5' primer, a second PCR was run for roughly 6 to 11 cycles. Each CDR3 protein is one row after TCRdb ran MiXCR on the 5' RACE reads. The sample holds about 680,000 distinct CDR3 sequences; approximately 49% are singletons and the top ten take 25% to 35%. After removal of 5 bases from V and 2 bases from J, the junction contained 6 bases not matched to a gene. CDR3 length: 14 amino acids. Germline lookup yields CDR1 MNHEY and CDR2 SMNVEV (reference sequence). The study drew donors from healthy Caucasian individuals in Russia aged roughly 6 to 90. On this clonotype: Its target is not known.

The gene calls are TRBV27 and TRBJ2-7; 7 bases match TRBD2. The sample comprised blood. This TCR derives from a woman aged 55-70 years in good health. This CDR3 reads CASSPLAATYEQYF. CDR3 in DNA: TGTGCCAGCAGTCCCCTAGCGGCCACCTACGAGCAGTACTTC.